This record covers a single T cell receptor (beta chain). Its target is unknown. Data came from immunoSEQ multiplex PCR; TCRdb stores just in-frame clones and leaves some out. Among 30,000 or so clones listed, roughly nine tenths were seen once. At baseline, cycle 4 day 1, and cycle 7 day 1, blood was sampled. CDR1 SQVTM and CDR2 ANQGSEA come from the germline V gene. CDR3 length equals 13 residues. V lost 5 bases and J lost 6, with 14 bases in between. These data belong to a study of OX40 agonist ivuxolimab in advanced cancers. The study's findings and limits: At 0.1 to 3.0 mg/kg and by week 6, CD4+ and CD8+ T cells in the blood had expanded clonally.

The chain links TRBV29-1 to TRBJ2-1, with D unresolved. The receptor's source is an adult with an advanced solid tumor such as melanoma, head and neck, liver or kidney cancer. The input for sequencing was CD4+ or CD8+ T cells sorted from blood, taken in a trial of the OX40 agonist ivuxolimab. This chain's CDR3 is CSVPRSTLNEQFF. CDR3 DNA: TGCAGCGTTCCACGGTCGACACTCAATGAGCAGTTCTTC.